Detailed here is one TCR beta chain. The antigen is unknown. This sample was included in a study of brain T cells in children with intractable seizures. Overall study findings and caveats: Patients' HCMV serostatus was unknown; virus specificity rests on CDR3 similarity alone. Clones missing pre-surgery may reflect undersampling of that blood sample.

The sequenced cases were selected for having the highest brain T cell transcript signatures. At least one anti-epileptic drug was given before surgery. V lost 1 base, J lost 6 bases, and 13 bases lay in between. The CDR3 runs to 14 residues. Germline loops: CDR1 LGHNA, CDR2 YSLEER. Some clones are missing from TCRdb's copy, which holds only in-frame ones; the method was immunoSEQ multiplex PCR. Among 110,000 or so clones listed, approximately 94% were seen once. Sequencing was performed on peripheral blood, taken at surgery. The receptor was isolated from a boy less than two years old with hemimegalencephaly and intractable seizures. The chain uses TRBV4-3 and TRBJ2-7; possibly TRBD1 for D (5 bases). The CDR3: CASSQADRFGEQYF. Here the CDR3 DNA reads TGCGCCAGCAGCCAAGCCGACAGATTTGGCGAGCAGTACTTC.